This TCR beta chain was sequenced in a study of STAT3 mutations in large granular lymphocyte leukemia. Study conclusions and caveats: Every T-LGLL patient had at least one immunodominant TCRbeta clonotype.

In regard to this clone: What it recognizes is unknown.

Germline V CDR1 and CDR2: SGHTS, YDEGEE. CDR3 length: 15 amino acids. Trimming removed 4 bases at V and 4 bases at J, with 15 bases between. TCRdb's table, derived via immunoSEQ multiplex PCR, lists solely in-frame clones and lacks some. The sample comprises roughly 22,000 clones, about 95% of which are singletons, and roughly 6.5% rests with the top ten. This chain links TRBV5-8 with TRBJ1-3; D call uncertain. Input material: peripheral blood mononuclear cells. This receptor was obtained from a man between 40 and 49 years old with T-cell large granular lymphocyte leukemia. Some clones in this sample may be carry-over from other donors' samples. In DNA form, the CDR3 reads TGTGCCAGCAGCGATAATCCTTACTTCGGAAACACCATATATTTT. This sequence encodes CASSDNPYFGNTIYF.